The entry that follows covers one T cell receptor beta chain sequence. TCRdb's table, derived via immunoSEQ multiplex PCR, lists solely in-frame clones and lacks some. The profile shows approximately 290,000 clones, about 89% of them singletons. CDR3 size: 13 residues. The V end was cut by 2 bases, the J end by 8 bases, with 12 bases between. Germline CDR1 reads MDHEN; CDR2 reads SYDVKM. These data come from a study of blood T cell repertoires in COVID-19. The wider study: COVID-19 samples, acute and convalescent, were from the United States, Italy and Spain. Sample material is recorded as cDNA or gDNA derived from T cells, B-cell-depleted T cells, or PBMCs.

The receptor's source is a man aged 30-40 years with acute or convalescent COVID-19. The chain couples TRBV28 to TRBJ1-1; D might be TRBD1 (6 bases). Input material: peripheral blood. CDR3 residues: CASSLERGGEAFF. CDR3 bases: TGTGCCAGCAGTTTAGAGAGGGGGGGGGAAGCTTTCTTT. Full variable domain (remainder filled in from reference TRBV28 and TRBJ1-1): DVKVTQSSRYLVKRTGEKVFLECVQDMDHENMFWYRQDPGLGLRLIYFSYDVKMKEKGDIPEGYSVSREKKERFSLILESASTNQTSMYLCASSLERGGEAFFGQGTRLTVV.